This section outlines one T cell receptor (beta chain) sequence together with its context. The target antigen is unknown. This sample was taken from a study of immune evolution from preneoplasia to lung adenocarcinoma. Study observations and caveats: Normal lung had the highest top T cell clone frequencies. Normal lung had highest clonality; later lesions appeared denser, more diverse.

Patients had resection in Japan or China between about 2014 and 2018. Each case's diagnosis was confirmed by two pathologists on H&E. In germline, CDR1 is SEHNR, CDR2 FQNEAQ (reference sequence). V shed 3 bases, J shed 4 bases, and the junction held 2 bases outside the gene matches. The CDR3 is 15 residues long. Assay: immunoSEQ multiplex PCR; the TCRdb copy retains only in-frame clones and omits some. The data hold about 2,600 clones, with 85% observed a single time. The chain has TRBV7-9 and TRBJ2-3; 12 nucleotides align to TRBD2. This clonotype was sampled from a person aged 45 to 59 with lung adenocarcinoma. Input material: FFPE normal lung tissue adjacent to the tumor. The CDR3 reads CASSFASGRADTQYF. The CDR3, as DNA: TGTGCCAGCAGCTTCGCTAGCGGGAGGGCAGATACGCAGTATTTT.